This entry describes one T cell receptor beta chain. Its antigen is not identified. Autologous stem cell transplantation was followed by relapse in every patient, and brentuximab vedotin exposure varied. Sequencing was performed with immunoSEQ multiplex PCR; in TCRdb, only in-frame clones are kept and a portion is missing. The sample has about 24,000 clones, under 90% seen once. These data are taken from a study of PD-1 blockade in classical Hodgkin lymphoma. Study-wide context: A 3 mg/kg intravenous dose of nivolumab was received by patients every 2 weeks. Study results and limitations: CD8+ TCR diversity did not rise significantly by C4D1, unlike CD4+.

This receptor was identified in a human donor with classical Hodgkin lymphoma. The input for sequencing was peripheral blood mononuclear cells (PBMCs), taken before the second cycle of nivolumab.

The CDR3 loop is CARSSRDRDNQPQHF. The CDR3 DNA reads as TGTGCCAGAAGCAGCCGGGACAGAGACAATCAGCCCCAGCATTTT. The rearrangement joins TRBV5-3 to TRBJ1-5; 7 bases line up with TRBD1. TRBV5-3 is flagged as an ORF with uncertain function. The V segment lost 4 bases and the J segment 3 bases; nucleotides outside the gene matches: 7. CDR3 size: 15 residues.